Listed here is a single T cell receptor (beta chain). This sample is part of a study of Ad26.COV2.S vaccination and SARS-CoV-2 variants. The data were produced by immunoSEQ multiplex PCR, yet TCRdb's version contains in-frame clones alone and is incomplete. The repertoire holds under 95,000 clones, with about four fifths as singletons. Germline lookup yields CDR1 SGHAT and CDR2 FQNNGV. The CDR3 spans 17 residues. With 0 bases removed from V and 9 bases from J, the gap between germline ends came to 21 bases. The receptor was isolated from a human donor who had recovered from COVID-19. The gene calls are TRBV11-2 and TRBJ2-1; D may be TRBD1 (6 bases). The sample consisted of peripheral blood, taken after recovery from COVID-19. The DNA of the CDR3 is TGTGCCAGCAGCTTAGACCGGGACACCCACCTATGGGGTGAGCAGTTCTTC. This encodes CASSLDRDTHLWGEQFF.